The rows below give T cell receptor beta chains drawn from one sample of a study of blood T cells in healthy people across ages. TCRdb analysed the 5' RACE reads with MiXCR anew, one entry per CDR3 protein. The repertoire holds more than 1 million distinct CDR3 sequences, with around 43% as singletons. The sequencing input was blood. All receptors come from a woman aged 55 to 70 in good health. The CDR3 runs from the conserved cysteine through the conserved F or W. Fields, in order: clone size, D gene, V gene, J gene, CDR3 protein, CDR3 DNA. A D gene is named only where the DNA matches it firmly. Some rows mark clone size as missing; the rest say once, few, many or name a class of expanded clone.

abundance: once
d_gene: NA
v_gene: TRBV6-2/TRBV6-3
j_gene: TRBJ2-3
CDR3aa: CASSSALTGTDTQYF
CDR3nt: TGTGCCAGCAGCTCGGCCCTGACTGGCACAGATACGCAGTATTTT

abundance: NA
d_gene: TRBD1
v_gene: TRBV9
j_gene: TRBJ1-6
CDR3aa: CASSDRPGTGVNSPLHF
CDR3nt: TGTGCCAGCAGCGACCGTCCCGGGACAGGGGTTAATTCACCCCTCCACTTT

abundance: NA
d_gene: NA
v_gene: TRBV3-1
j_gene: TRBJ2-7
CDR3aa: CASRPSRSPPYEQYF
CDR3nt: TGTGCCAGCAGGCCATCCCGGAGCCCCCCCTACGAGCAGTACTTC

abundance: NA
d_gene: TRBD2
v_gene: TRBV18
j_gene: TRBJ2-7
CDR3aa: CASSPPGLRWNYEQYF
CDR3nt: TGTGCCAGCTCACCACCGGGACTAAGATGGAACTACGAGCAGTACTTC

abundance: once
d_gene: TRBD1
v_gene: TRBV6-1
j_gene: TRBJ1-3
CDR3aa: CASSAFKGTGFAAGNTIYF
CDR3nt: TGTGCCAGCAGTGCGTTTAAAGGGACAGGTTTCGCAGCTGGAAACACCATATATTTT

abundance: NA
d_gene: NA
v_gene: TRBV7-9
j_gene: TRBJ2-7
CDR3aa: CASSPLKPLYEQYF
CDR3nt: TGTGCCAGCAGCCCTTTAAAACCCCTCTACGAGCAGTACTTC

abundance: few
d_gene: TRBD1
v_gene: TRBV6-5
j_gene: TRBJ1-2
CDR3aa: CASSRGGAANYGYTF
CDR3nt: TGTGCCAGCAGTCGAGGGGGCGCGGCCAACTATGGCTACACCTTC

abundance: few
d_gene: NA
v_gene: TRBV28
j_gene: TRBJ1-4
CDR3aa: CASSLTGGAKLFF
CDR3nt: TGTGCCAGCAGCCTAACGGGTGGGGCGAAACTGTTTTTT

abundance: NA
d_gene: NA
v_gene: TRBV5-5
j_gene: TRBJ1-4
CDR3aa: CASSSVANEKLFF
CDR3nt: TGTGCCAGCAGCTCCGTTGCTAATGAAAAACTGTTTTTT

abundance: NA
d_gene: NA
v_gene: TRBV25-1
j_gene: TRBJ2-1
CDR3aa: CASSTGSKSCEQFF
CDR3nt: TGTGCCAGCAGTACAGGGAGTAAGTCCTGCGAGCAGTTCTTC

abundance: NA
d_gene: NA
v_gene: TRBV4-1
j_gene: TRBJ1-2
CDR3aa: CASSQDPPGTTPYITF
CDR3nt: TGCGCCAGCAGCCAAGATCCTCCGGGTACCACCCCGTATATCACCTTC

abundance: few
d_gene: TRBD2
v_gene: TRBV20-1
j_gene: TRBJ2-1
CDR3aa: CSAGTSGSHNEQFF
CDR3nt: TGCAGTGCTGGGACTAGCGGGAGCCACAATGAGCAGTTCTTC

abundance: few
d_gene: NA
v_gene: TRBV12-3/TRBV12-4
j_gene: TRBJ2-7
CDR3aa: CASSLWISEQYF
CDR3nt: TGTGCCAGCAGTTTGTGGATCTCCGAGCAGTACTTC

abundance: NA
d_gene: NA
v_gene: TRBV7-3
j_gene: TRBJ2-5
CDR3aa: CASSLEGGEAQYF
CDR3nt: TGTGCCAGCAGCTTAGAGGGAGGAGAAGCCCAGTACTTC

abundance: NA
d_gene: TRBD1
v_gene: TRBV10-3
j_gene: TRBJ1-5
CDR3aa: CAISTGQGGNQPQHF
CDR3nt: TGTGCCATCAGCACCGGACAGGGGGGGAATCAGCCCCAGCATTTT

abundance: NA
d_gene: NA
v_gene: TRBV7-9
j_gene: TRBJ1-6
CDR3aa: CASSLNKGRWFSPLHF
CDR3nt: TGTGCCAGCAGCTTAAATAAGGGAAGGTGGTTTTCACCCCTCCACTTT

abundance: NA
d_gene: TRBD2
v_gene: TRBV20-1
j_gene: TRBJ2-5
CDR3aa: CSTRDPSGSVWETQYF
CDR3nt: TGCAGTACTAGAGACCCTAGCGGGAGTGTGTGGGAGACCCAGTACTTC

abundance: NA
d_gene: TRBD2
v_gene: TRBV20-1
j_gene: TRBJ2-1
CDR3aa: CSATLSGSVSYNEQFF
CDR3nt: TGCAGTGCTACCCTTAGCGGGAGTGTTTCCTACAATGAGCAGTTCTTC

abundance: NA
d_gene: NA
v_gene: TRBV7-2
j_gene: TRBJ2-1
CDR3aa: CASSLGRWGEQFF
CDR3nt: TGCGCCAGCAGCTTAGGCCGTTGGGGTGAGCAGTTCTTC

abundance: NA
d_gene: NA
v_gene: TRBV20-1
j_gene: TRBJ2-1
CDR3aa: CSARLREQFF
CDR3nt: TGCAGTGCTAGACTCAGGGAGCAGTTCTTC

abundance: NA
d_gene: NA
v_gene: TRBV12-3/TRBV12-4
j_gene: TRBJ1-5
CDR3aa: CAKKYSNQPQHF
CDR3nt: TGTGCCAAGAAATATAGCAATCAGCCCCAGCATTTT

abundance: few
d_gene: NA
v_gene: TRBV29-1
j_gene: TRBJ2-5
CDR3aa: CSVGLGNGQYF
CDR3nt: TGCAGCGTTGGGTTGGGGAACGGGCAGTACTTC

abundance: few
d_gene: NA
v_gene: TRBV5-1
j_gene: TRBJ2-7
CDR3aa: CASSPLGPLSSYEQYF
CDR3nt: TGCGCCAGCAGCCCCCTGGGGCCACTAAGCTCCTACGAGCAGTACTTC

abundance: NA
d_gene: TRBD1
v_gene: TRBV12-3/TRBV12-4
j_gene: TRBJ2-1
CDR3aa: CASSPTGATSYNEQFF
CDR3nt: TGTGCCAGCAGTCCCACAGGGGCCACCTCCTACAATGAGCAGTTCTTC

abundance: few
d_gene: NA
v_gene: TRBV6-1
j_gene: TRBJ2-1
CDR3aa: CASRNRTRTVGSYNEQFF
CDR3nt: TGTGCCAGCAGGAACCGGACTAGGACAGTTGGCTCCTACAATGAGCAGTTCTTC

abundance: NA
d_gene: NA
v_gene: TRBV5-1
j_gene: TRBJ2-7
CDR3aa: CASSLAAGVTYEQYF
CDR3nt: TGCGCCAGCAGCTTGGCGGCAGGGGTAACCTACGAGCAGTACTTC

abundance: NA
d_gene: TRBD2
v_gene: TRBV7-6
j_gene: TRBJ2-1
CDR3aa: CASSRSIAGGPNEQFF
CDR3nt: TGTGCCAGCAGCCGTTCCATAGCGGGAGGGCCGAATGAGCAGTTCTTC

abundance: NA
d_gene: NA
v_gene: TRBV2
j_gene: TRBJ2-1
CDR3aa: CASTDRTKIIGNNEQFF
CDR3nt: TGTGCCAGCACCGACCGAACAAAAATAATAGGGAATAATGAGCAGTTCTTC

abundance: NA
d_gene: TRBD1
v_gene: TRBV20-1
j_gene: TRBJ2-1
CDR3aa: CSAKKGDRAYNEQFF
CDR3nt: TGCAGTGCTAAAAAAGGCGACAGGGCTTACAATGAGCAGTTCTTC

abundance: many
d_gene: NA
v_gene: TRBV12-3/TRBV12-4
j_gene: TRBJ2-5
CDR3aa: CASSRETQYF
CDR3nt: TGTGCCAGCAGCCGGGAGACCCAGTACTTC

abundance: NA
d_gene: NA
v_gene: TRBV4-2
j_gene: TRBJ2-7
CDR3aa: CASSQGNGYEQYF
CDR3nt: TGTGCCAGCAGCCAAGGGAATGGCTACGAGCAGTACTTC

abundance: NA
d_gene: NA
v_gene: TRBV29-1
j_gene: TRBJ1-2
CDR3aa: CSAAGSRVNYGYTF
CDR3nt: TGCAGCGCCGCTGGTTCGAGAGTTAACTATGGCTACACCTTC

abundance: few
d_gene: NA
v_gene: TRBV5-8
j_gene: TRBJ1-2
CDR3aa: CASSYDTHYGYTF
CDR3nt: TGTGCCAGCAGCTATGATACCCACTATGGCTACACCTTC

abundance: NA
d_gene: TRBD1
v_gene: TRBV5-1
j_gene: TRBJ1-6
CDR3aa: CASRLDRGGSPLHF
CDR3nt: TGCGCCAGCAGACTGGACAGGGGAGGCTCACCCCTCCACTTT

abundance: few
d_gene: NA
v_gene: TRBV6-1
j_gene: TRBJ2-1
CDR3aa: CASRDPKSKFF
CDR3nt: TGTGCCAGCAGGGATCCGAAATCAAAGTTCTTC

abundance: NA
d_gene: NA
v_gene: TRBV6-4
j_gene: TRBJ2-2
CDR3aa: CASSSSGVPTGELFF
CDR3nt: TGTGCCAGCAGCAGCTCCGGGGTCCCAACCGGGGAGCTGTTTTTT

abundance: NA
d_gene: TRBD1
v_gene: TRBV3-1
j_gene: TRBJ2-3
CDR3aa: CASSRSGTAFTDTQYF
CDR3nt: TGTGCCAGCAGCCGGTCCGGGACAGCATTCACAGATACGCAGTATTTT

abundance: once
d_gene: TRBD1
v_gene: TRBV11-1
j_gene: TRBJ1-1
CDR3aa: CASSHGQVRTEAFF
CDR3nt: TGTGCCAGCAGCCACGGACAGGTGAGGACTGAAGCTTTCTTT

abundance: NA
d_gene: TRBD2
v_gene: TRBV11-2
j_gene: TRBJ2-5
CDR3aa: CASSFTGTRGPQETQYF
CDR3nt: TGTGCCAGCAGCTTCACCGGGACTAGAGGGCCCCAAGAGACCCAGTACTTC

abundance: NA
d_gene: NA
v_gene: TRBV12-3/TRBV12-4
j_gene: TRBJ2-1
CDR3aa: CASSLRGGSPFGKQFF
CDR3nt: TGTGCCAGCAGTTTAAGAGGCGGATCCCCGTTCGGTAAGCAGTTCTTC

abundance: few
d_gene: TRBD2
v_gene: TRBV20-1
j_gene: TRBJ2-7
CDR3aa: CSARTLAGAYEQYF
CDR3nt: TGCAGTGCTAGAACGCTAGCGGGAGCCTACGAGCAGTACTTC

abundance: NA
d_gene: TRBD1
v_gene: TRBV20-1
j_gene: TRBJ2-7
CDR3aa: CSAREMPTGGPYEQYF
CDR3nt: TGCAGTGCTAGAGAAATGCCGACAGGGGGCCCCTACGAGCAGTACTTC

abundance: NA
d_gene: NA
v_gene: TRBV9
j_gene: TRBJ2-7
CDR3aa: CASSVGGGSNEQYF
CDR3nt: TGTGCCAGCAGCGTCGGCGGTGGGAGTAATGAGCAGTACTTC

abundance: NA
d_gene: TRBD2
v_gene: TRBV20-1
j_gene: TRBJ2-7
CDR3aa: CSATSGTKPYEQYF
CDR3nt: TGCAGTGCTACTAGCGGGACCAAACCCTACGAGCAGTACTTC

abundance: NA
d_gene: NA
v_gene: TRBV24-1
j_gene: TRBJ2-1
CDR3aa: CATTDSYNEQFF
CDR3nt: TGTGCCACCACGGACTCCTACAATGAGCAGTTCTTC

abundance: NA
d_gene: NA
v_gene: TRBV7-8
j_gene: TRBJ1-6
CDR3aa: CASSSPEGFSPLHF
CDR3nt: TGTGCCAGCAGCTCCCCGGAAGGGTTCTCACCCCTCCACTTT

abundance: NA
d_gene: NA
v_gene: TRBV20-1
j_gene: TRBJ2-1
CDR3aa: CSARDQEPNNYNEQFF
CDR3nt: TGCAGTGCTAGAGATCAGGAGCCAAATAATTACAATGAGCAGTTCTTC

abundance: NA
d_gene: TRBD2
v_gene: TRBV7-9
j_gene: TRBJ2-1
CDR3aa: CVSSIVAGGRDEQFF
CDR3nt: TGTGTCAGCAGCATAGTGGCGGGAGGTCGGGATGAGCAGTTCTTC

abundance: NA
d_gene: NA
v_gene: TRBV3-1
j_gene: TRBJ2-1
CDR3aa: CASSLQRLGSEQFF
CDR3nt: TGTGCCAGCAGCCTACAGAGACTAGGCAGTGAGCAGTTCTTC

abundance: NA
d_gene: TRBD1
v_gene: TRBV29-1
j_gene: TRBJ2-5
CDR3aa: CSVEGRGPPETQYF
CDR3nt: TGCAGCGTTGAAGGCAGGGGGCCCCCAGAGACCCAGTACTTC

abundance: NA
d_gene: TRBD2
v_gene: TRBV20-1
j_gene: TRBJ2-1
CDR3aa: CSARRTEREGSNEQFF
CDR3nt: TGCAGTGCTAGAAGAACGGAGCGGGAGGGCTCCAATGAACAGTTCTTC

abundance: NA
d_gene: NA
v_gene: TRBV3-1
j_gene: TRBJ2-5
CDR3aa: CASSQDLDNPGETQYF
CDR3nt: TGTGCCAGCAGCCAAGATTTAGACAACCCGGGGGAGACCCAGTACTTC

abundance: NA
d_gene: NA
v_gene: TRBV5-1
j_gene: TRBJ2-5
CDR3aa: CASSSAGMREQYF
CDR3nt: TGCGCCAGCAGCTCGGCAGGGATGAGGGAGCAGTACTTC

abundance: NA
d_gene: NA
v_gene: TRBV5-1
j_gene: TRBJ2-7
CDR3aa: CANTPGTGSYEQYF
CDR3nt: TGCGCCAACACCCCCGGGACGGGATCCTACGAGCAGTACTTC